Here is one TCR beta chain with its context. Its specificity is not known. The CDR3 has 16 residues. Trimming shortened V by 1 base and J by 7 bases, and 17 bases separated the two germline ends. CDR1 and CDR2 from the germline V gene are LNHDA and SQIVND (reference sequence). This sample is drawn from a study of shared clonotypes between healthy human individuals. Study-wide results and caveats: Genetic and exposure-history diversity was limited by the few donors. When naive CD4 clonotypes were compared across a few donors, around 4.6% were shared. On the whole, naive subsets had larger estimated richness than memory subsets had.

The CD4+ fraction was divided into a CD45RA+ naive subset and a CD45RA-negative memory subset. Some clones are missing from TCRdb's copy, which holds only in-frame ones; the method was immunoSEQ multiplex PCR. This sample has fewer than 2.5 million clones, with roughly 93% found just once. V usage is TRBV19 and J usage is TRBJ2-4; the D is unclear. The specimen sequenced was naive CD4+ T cells from PBMCs. The sample's subset: CD45RA+ positively selected. This TCR was sampled from a man between 18 and 29 years old in good health. Some clones in this sample may be carry-over from other donors' samples. CDR3 sequence: CASSIAPSRPENIQYF. The CDR3 DNA reads as TGTGCCAGTAGTATAGCCCCGTCCCGTCCGGAGAACATTCAGTACTTC.